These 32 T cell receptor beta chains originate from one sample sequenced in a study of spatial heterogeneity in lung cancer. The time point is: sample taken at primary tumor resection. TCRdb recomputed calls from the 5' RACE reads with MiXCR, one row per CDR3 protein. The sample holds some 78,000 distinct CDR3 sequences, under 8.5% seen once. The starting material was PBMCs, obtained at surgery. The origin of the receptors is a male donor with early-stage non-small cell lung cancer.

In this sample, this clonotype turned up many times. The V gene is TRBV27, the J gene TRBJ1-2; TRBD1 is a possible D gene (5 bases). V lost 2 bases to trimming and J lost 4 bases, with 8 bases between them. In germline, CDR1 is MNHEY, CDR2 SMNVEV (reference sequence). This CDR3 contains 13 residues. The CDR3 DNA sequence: TGTGCCAGCAGTTTAGCGGGACCCTATGGCTACACCTTC. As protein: CASSLAGPYGYTF.

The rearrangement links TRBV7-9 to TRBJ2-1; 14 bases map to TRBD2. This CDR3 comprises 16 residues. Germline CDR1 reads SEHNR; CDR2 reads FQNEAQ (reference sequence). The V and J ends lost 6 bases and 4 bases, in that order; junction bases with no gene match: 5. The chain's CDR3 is CASSHRTSGRYNEQFF. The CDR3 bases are TGTGCCAGCAGTCATCGGACTAGCGGGAGGTACAATGAGCAGTTCTTC.

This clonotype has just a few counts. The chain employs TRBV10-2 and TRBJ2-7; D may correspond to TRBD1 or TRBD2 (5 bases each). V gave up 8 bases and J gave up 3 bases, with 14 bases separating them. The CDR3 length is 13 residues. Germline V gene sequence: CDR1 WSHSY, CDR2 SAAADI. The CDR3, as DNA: TGCGCCAGCCGTGGGACGGCTAGCTACGAGCAGTACTTC. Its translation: CASRGTASYEQYF.

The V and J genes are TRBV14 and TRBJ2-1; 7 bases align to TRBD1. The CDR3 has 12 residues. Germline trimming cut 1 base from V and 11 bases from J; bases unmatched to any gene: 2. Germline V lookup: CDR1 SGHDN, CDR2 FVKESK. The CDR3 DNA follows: TGTGCCAGCAGCCAAGCGGACAGGAAGCAGTTCTTC. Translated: CASSQADRKQFF.

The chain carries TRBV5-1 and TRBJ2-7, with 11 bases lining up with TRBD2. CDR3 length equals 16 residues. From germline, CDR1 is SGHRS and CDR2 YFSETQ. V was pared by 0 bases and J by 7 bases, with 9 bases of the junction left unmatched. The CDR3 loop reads CASSLEIAGGPGEQYF. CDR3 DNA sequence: TGCGCCAGCAGCTTGGAAATAGCGGGAGGGCCGGGAGAGCAGTACTTC.

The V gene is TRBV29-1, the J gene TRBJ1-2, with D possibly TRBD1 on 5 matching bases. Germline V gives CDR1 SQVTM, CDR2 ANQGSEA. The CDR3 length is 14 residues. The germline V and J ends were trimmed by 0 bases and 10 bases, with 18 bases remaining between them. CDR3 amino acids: CSVEDFWDGPVYTF. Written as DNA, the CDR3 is TGCAGCGTTGAAGATTTTTGGGACGGACCTGTCTACACCTTC. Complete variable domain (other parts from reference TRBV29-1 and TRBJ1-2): SAVISQKPSRDICQRGTSLTIQCQVDSQVTMMFWYRQQPGQSLTLIATANQGSEATYESGFVIDKFPISRPNLTFSTLTVSNMSPEDSSIYLCSVEDFWDGPVYTFGSGTRLTVV.

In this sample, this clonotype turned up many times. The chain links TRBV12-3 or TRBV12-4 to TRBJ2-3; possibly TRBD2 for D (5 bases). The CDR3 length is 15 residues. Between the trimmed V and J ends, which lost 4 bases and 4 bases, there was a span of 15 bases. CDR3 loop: CASSSSPLRADTQYF. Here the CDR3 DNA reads TGTGCCAGCAGTTCCTCCCCCCTGAGGGCAGATACGCAGTATTTT.

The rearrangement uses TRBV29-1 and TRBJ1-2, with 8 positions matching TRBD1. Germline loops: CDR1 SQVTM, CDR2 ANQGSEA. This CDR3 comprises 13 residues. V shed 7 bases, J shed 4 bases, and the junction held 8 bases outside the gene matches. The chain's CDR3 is CSGLPQGAYGYTF. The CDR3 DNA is TGCAGCGGCCTACCCCAGGGGGCCTATGGCTACACCTTC.

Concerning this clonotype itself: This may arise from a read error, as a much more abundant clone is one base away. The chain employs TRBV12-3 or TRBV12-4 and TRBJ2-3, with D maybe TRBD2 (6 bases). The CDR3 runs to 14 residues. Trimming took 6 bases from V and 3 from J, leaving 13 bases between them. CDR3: CASSLARRTDTQYF. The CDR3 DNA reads TGTGCCAGCAGCCTAGCGCGGAGAACAGATACGCAGTATTTT.

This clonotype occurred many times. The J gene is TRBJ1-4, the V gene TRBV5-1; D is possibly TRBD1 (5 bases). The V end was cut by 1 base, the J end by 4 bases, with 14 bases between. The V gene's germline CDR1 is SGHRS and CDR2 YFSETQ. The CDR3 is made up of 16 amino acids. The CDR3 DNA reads TGCGCCAGCAGCTTGAAGCCAGGGCAAGATAATGAAAAACTGTTTTTT. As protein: CASSLKPGQDNEKLFF.

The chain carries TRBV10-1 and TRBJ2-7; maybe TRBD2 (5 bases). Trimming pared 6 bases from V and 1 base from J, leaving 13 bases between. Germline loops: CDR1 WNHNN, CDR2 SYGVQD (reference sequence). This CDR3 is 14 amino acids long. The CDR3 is CASRPGSGSYEQYF. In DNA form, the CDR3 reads TGCGCCAGCAGACCTGGGAGCGGTTCCTACGAGCAGTACTTC.

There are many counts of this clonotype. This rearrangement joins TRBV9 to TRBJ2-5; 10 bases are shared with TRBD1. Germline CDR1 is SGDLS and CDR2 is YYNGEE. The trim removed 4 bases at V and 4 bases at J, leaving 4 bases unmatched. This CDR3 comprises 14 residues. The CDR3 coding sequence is TGTGCCAGCAGCTTAGGACAGGGGGGAGAGACCCAGTACTTC. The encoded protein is CASSLGQGGETQYF.

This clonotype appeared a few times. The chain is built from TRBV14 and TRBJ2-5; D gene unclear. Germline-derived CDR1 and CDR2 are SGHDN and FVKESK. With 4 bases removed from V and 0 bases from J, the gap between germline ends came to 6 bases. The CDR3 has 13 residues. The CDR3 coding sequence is TGTGCCAGCAGCCCCCGGTACCAAGAGACCCAGTACTTC. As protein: CASSPRYQETQYF.

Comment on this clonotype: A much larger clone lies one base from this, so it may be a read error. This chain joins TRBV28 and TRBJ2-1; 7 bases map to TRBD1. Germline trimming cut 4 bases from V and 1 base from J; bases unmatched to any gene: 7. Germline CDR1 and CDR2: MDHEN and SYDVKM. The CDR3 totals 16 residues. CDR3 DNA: TGTGCCAGCAGTTCAGGGGGATCCCCTTCCTACAATGAGCAGTTCTTC. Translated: CASSSGGSPSYNEQFF.

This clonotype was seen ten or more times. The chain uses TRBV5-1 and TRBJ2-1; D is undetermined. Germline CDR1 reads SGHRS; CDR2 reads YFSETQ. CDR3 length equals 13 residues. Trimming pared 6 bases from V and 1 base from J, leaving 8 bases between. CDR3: CASMEASYNEQFF. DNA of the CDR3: TGCGCCAGCATGGAAGCATCCTACAATGAGCAGTTCTTC.

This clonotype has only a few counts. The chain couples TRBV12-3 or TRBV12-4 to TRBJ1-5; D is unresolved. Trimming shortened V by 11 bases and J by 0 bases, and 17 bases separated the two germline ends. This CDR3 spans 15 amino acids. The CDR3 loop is CAGTLTGNSNQPQHF. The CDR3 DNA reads TGTGCCGGCACCCTGACGGGAAATAGCAATCAGCCCCAGCATTTT.

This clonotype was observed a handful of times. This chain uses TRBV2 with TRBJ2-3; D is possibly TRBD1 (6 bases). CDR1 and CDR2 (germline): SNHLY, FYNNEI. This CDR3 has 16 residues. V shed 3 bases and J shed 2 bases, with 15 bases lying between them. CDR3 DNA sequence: TGTGCCAGCAGTGATGACAGGAGTCATTCCACAGATACGCAGTATTTT. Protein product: CASSDDRSHSTDTQYF.

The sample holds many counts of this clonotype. This chain's CDR3 is CASSPVINQPQHF. DNA of the CDR3: TGCGCCAGCAGCCCAGTTATCAATCAGCCCCAGCATTTT. The chain joins TRBV4-1 to TRBJ1-5; D is unresolved. Germline CDR1 MGHRA, CDR2 YSYEKL. This CDR3 has 13 residues. V lost 4 bases to trimming and J lost 3 bases, with 7 bases between them.

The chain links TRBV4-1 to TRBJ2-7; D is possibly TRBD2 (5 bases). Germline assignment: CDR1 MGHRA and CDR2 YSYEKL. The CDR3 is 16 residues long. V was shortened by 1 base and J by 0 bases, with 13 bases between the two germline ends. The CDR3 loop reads CASSQAGTASSYEQYF. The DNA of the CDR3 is TGCGCCAGCAGCCAAGCGGGAACGGCGAGCTCCTACGAGCAGTACTTC.

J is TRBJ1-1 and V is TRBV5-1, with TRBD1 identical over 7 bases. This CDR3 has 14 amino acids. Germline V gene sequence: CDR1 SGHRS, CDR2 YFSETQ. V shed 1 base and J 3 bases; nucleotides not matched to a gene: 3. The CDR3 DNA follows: TGCGCCAGCAGCTTGACAGGGGCGGACACTGAAGCTTTCTTT. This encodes CASSLTGADTEAFF. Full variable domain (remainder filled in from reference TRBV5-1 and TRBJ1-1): KAGVTQTPRYLIKTRGQQVTLSCSPISGHRSVSWYQQTPGQGLQFLFEYFSETQRNKGNFPGRFSGRQFSNSRSEMNVSTLELGDSALYLCASSLTGADTEAFFGQGTRLTVV.

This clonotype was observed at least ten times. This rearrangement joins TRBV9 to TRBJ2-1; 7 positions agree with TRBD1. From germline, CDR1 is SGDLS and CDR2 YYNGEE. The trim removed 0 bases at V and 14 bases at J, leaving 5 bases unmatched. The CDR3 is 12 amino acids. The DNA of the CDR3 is TGTGCCAGCAGCGTAGATGGGACAGCTGAGTTCTTC. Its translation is CASSVDGTAEFF.

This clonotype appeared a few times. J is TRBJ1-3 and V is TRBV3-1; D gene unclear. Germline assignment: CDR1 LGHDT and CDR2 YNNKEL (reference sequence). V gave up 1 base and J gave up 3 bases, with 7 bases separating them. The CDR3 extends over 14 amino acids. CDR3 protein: CASSQGSRGNTIYF. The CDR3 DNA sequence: TGTGCCAGCAGCCAAGGGTCGCGTGGAAACACCATATATTTT.

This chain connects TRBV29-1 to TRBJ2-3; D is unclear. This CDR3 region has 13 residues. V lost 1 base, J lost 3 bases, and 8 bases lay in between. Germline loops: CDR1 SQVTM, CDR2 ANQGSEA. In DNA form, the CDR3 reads TGCAGCGTTGAAGGGTCAGGAACAGATACGCAGTATTTT. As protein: CSVEGSGTDTQYF.

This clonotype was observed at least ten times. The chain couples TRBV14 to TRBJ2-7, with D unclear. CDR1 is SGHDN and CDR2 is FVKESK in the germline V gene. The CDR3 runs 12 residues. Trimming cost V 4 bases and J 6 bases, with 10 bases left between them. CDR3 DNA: TGTGCCAGCAGCCGGGCCCTAAGCGAGCAGTACTTC. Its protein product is CASSRALSEQYF.

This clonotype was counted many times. CDR3: CASSGDGGQLNQPQHF. In DNA form, the CDR3 reads TGTGCCAGCAGCGGAGACGGGGGACAGCTAAATCAGCCCCAGCATTTT. The V call is TRBV7-2, the J call TRBJ1-5, with 7 bases aligning to TRBD1. With V trimmed by 5 bases and J by 4 bases, 11 bases remained unmatched. From germline, CDR1 is SGHTA and CDR2 FQGNSA. The CDR3 has 16 amino acids.

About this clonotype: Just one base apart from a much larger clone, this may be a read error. CDR3 amino acids: CATSDSTVRETQYF. CDR3 DNA sequence: TGTGCCACCAGTGATTCGACAGTCCGAGAGACCCAGTACTTC. The chain recombines TRBV24-1 with TRBJ2-5; weak D call: TRBD1 (5 bases). The germline CDR1 and CDR2 sequences are KGHDR and SFDVKD. This CDR3 region has 14 residues. The V end was cut by 2 bases, the J end by 4 bases, with 10 bases between.

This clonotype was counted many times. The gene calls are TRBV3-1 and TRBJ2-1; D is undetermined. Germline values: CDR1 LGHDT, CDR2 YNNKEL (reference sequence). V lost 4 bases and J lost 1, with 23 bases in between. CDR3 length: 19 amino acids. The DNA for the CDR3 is TGTGCCAGCAGCCGTAGTGACTCGGGCTCCAGAGGATCCTACAATGAGCAGTTCTTC. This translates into CASSRSDSGSRGSYNEQFF.

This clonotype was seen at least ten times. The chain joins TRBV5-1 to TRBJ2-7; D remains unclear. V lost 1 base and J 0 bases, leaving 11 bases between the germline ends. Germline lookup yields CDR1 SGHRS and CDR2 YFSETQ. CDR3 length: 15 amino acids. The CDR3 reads CASSLNPSSSYEQYF. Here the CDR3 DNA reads TGCGCCAGCAGCTTGAACCCTTCGAGCTCCTACGAGCAGTACTTC.

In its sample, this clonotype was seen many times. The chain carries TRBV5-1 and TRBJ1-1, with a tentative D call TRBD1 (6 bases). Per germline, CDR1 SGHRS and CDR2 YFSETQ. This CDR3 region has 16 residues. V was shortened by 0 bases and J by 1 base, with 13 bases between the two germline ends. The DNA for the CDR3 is TGCGCCAGCAGCTTGGAACAGGGCGGCCGGAACACTGAAGCTTTCTTT. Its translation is CASSLEQGGRNTEAFF.

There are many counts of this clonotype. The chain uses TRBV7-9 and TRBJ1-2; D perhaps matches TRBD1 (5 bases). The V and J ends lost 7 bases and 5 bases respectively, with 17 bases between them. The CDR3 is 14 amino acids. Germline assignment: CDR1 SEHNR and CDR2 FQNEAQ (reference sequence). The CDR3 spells CASTRGVGPYGYTF. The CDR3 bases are TGTGCCAGCACCCGAGGGGTCGGACCGTATGGCTACACCTTC.

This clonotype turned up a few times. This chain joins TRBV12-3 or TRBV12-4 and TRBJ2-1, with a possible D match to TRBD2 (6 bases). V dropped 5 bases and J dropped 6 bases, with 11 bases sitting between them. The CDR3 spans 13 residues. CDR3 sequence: CASSRSTSNEQFF. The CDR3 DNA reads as TGTGCCAGCAGTAGATCGACTAGCAATGAGCAGTTCTTC.

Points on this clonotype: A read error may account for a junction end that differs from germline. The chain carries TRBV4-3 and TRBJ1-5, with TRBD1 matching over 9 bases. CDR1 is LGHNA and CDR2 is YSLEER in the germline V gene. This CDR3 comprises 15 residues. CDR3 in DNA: TGCGCCAGCAGCCAAGACCCACAGGGGGCCCAGCCCCGGCATTTT. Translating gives CASSQDPQGAQPRHF.